A selection of T cell receptor beta chains follows, all from one sample in a study of blood T cell repertoires in COVID-19. The repertoire was sequenced with immunoSEQ multiplex PCR; TCRdb's copy has only in-frame clones and lacks some. The data contain 250,000 or so clones, around 86% of them seen just once; the ten biggest clones take up over 1.2%. Sample: peripheral blood. These receptors were taken from a woman aged 40 to 49 who had recovered from COVID-19. Both conserved end residues are part of each CDR3. The D gene is left open where the match is weak. Clone size is not always given. Where it is, it says once, few, many or a class for expanded clones.

size: few
D: NA
J: TRBJ1-1
V: TRBV5-4
DNA: TGTGCCAGCAGCCTGGAGGACACCCGGGGGGAAGCTTTCTTT
CDR3: CASSLEDTRGEAFF

size: few
D: NA
J: TRBJ1-2
V: TRBV5-4
DNA: TGTGCCAGCAGCCCCCCCAGGGGTGGCTACACCTTC
CDR3: CASSPPRGGYTF

size: NA
D: NA
J: TRBJ1-4
V: TRBV6-5
DNA: TGTGCCAGCAGTTACTCGGAGGCAGGTGGAGGGCTGTTTTTT
CDR3: CASSYSEAGGGLFF

size: NA
D: TRBD2
J: TRBJ2-7
V: TRBV15
DNA: TGTGCCACCAGCAGAGATGGGGGACTAGCTGGGTACGAGCAGTACTTC
CDR3: CATSRDGGLAGYEQYF

size: NA
D: TRBD1
J: TRBJ2-1
V: TRBV9
DNA: TGTGCCAGCAGCGTTGATGGGACAGGGCTTTACAATGAGCAGTTCTTC
CDR3: CASSVDGTGLYNEQFF

size: NA
D: NA
J: TRBJ1-2
V: TRBV2
DNA: TGTGCCAGCAGTCCCCATAAACCGGGTATCGGCTATGGCTACACCTTC
CDR3: CASSPHKPGIGYGYTF

size: NA
D: TRBD1
J: TRBJ1-2
V: TRBV27
DNA: TGTGCCAGCAGTATTCAGGGGGCGGGTGGCTACACCTTC
CDR3: CASSIQGAGGYTF

size: once
D: NA
J: TRBJ2-7
V: TRBV7-9
DNA: TGTGCCAGCAGCCCACGAAGGGGCGGTCGAAACCCCTACGAGCAGTACTTC
CDR3: CASSPRRGGRNPYEQYF

size: NA
D: NA
J: TRBJ2-7
V: TRBV14
DNA: TGTGCCAGCAGCCACCCTCCCCTCCACGAGCAGTACTTC
CDR3: CASSHPPLHEQYF

size: NA
D: NA
J: TRBJ2-1
V: TRBV7-6
DNA: TGTGCCAGCAGCTTAGACGGGGGAGCGTACAATGAGCAGTTCTTC
CDR3: CASSLDGGAYNEQFF

size: NA
D: TRBD2
J: TRBJ2-5
V: TRBV5-1
DNA: TGCGCCAGCAGCGTGGCGGCGGGGGGTCTAGAGACCCAGTACTTC
CDR3: CASSVAAGGLETQYF

size: NA
D: TRBD2
J: TRBJ2-1
V: TRBV4-2
DNA: TGTGCCAGCAGTTTGGAAACTAGCGGGGTCCGAGGGTACAATGAGCAGTTCTTC
CDR3: CASSLETSGVRGYNEQFF

size: NA
D: TRBD2
J: TRBJ2-5
V: TRBV5-1
DNA: TGCGCCAGCAGGCCCCGGGGGGGACAAGAGACCCAGTACTTC
CDR3: CASRPRGGQETQYF

size: NA
D: NA
J: TRBJ1-1
V: TRBV5-6
DNA: TGTGCCAGCAGCGAGGGAGGACTGGGCGCTTTCTTT
CDR3: CASSEGGLGAFF

size: NA
D: TRBD2
J: TRBJ2-5
V: TRBV5-1
DNA: TGCGCCAGCAGCTTGGCCAAGTTAGCGGGGTTCCAAGAGACCCAGTACTTC
CDR3: CASSLAKLAGFQETQYF

size: few
D: TRBD1
J: TRBJ1-6
V: TRBV7-8
DNA: TGTGCCAGCAGCCCCCGGGGGGGACAGGGCGATTCACCCCTCCACTTT
CDR3: CASSPRGGQGDSPLHF

size: NA
D: NA
J: TRBJ2-1
V: TRBV19
DNA: TGTGCCAGTAGTAGCCCGGGTTTTAATTATGAGCAGTTCTTC
CDR3: CASSSPGFNYEQFF